This T cell receptor (beta chain) was recovered during a study of memory CD4+ T cells and cytomegalovirus serostatus. The method was immunoSEQ multiplex PCR; TCRdb's version includes in-frame clones alone and lacks a portion of them. This sample yields under 45,000 clones, of which approximately 84% are seen a single time; roughly 0.6% belongs to the top ten. The sort gate was single viable CD3+CD4+CD8-CD45RO+ cells for memory CD4+ T cells. In its sample, this clone was seen once. Source material: memory CD4+ T cells from blood. The clonotype comes from an adult in good health and CMV-seronegative.

CDR3 region: CASSSRTGGFYGYTF. CDR3 nucleotide sequence: TGTGCCAGCAGTTCGCGGACAGGGGGTTTCTATGGCTACACCTTC. V usage is TRBV27 and J usage is TRBJ1-2, with 10 bases aligning to TRBD1. The CDR3 length is 15 residues. The J segment lost 4 bases and the V segment lost 4 bases, leaving 6 bases of the junction unmatched. The germline V gene has CDR1 MNHEY and CDR2 SMNVEV (reference sequence).